These 14 T cell receptor beta chains share one sample of origin, sequenced in a study of early T cells in non-severe SARS-CoV-2 infection. From the 5' RACE reads, TCRdb called clonotypes with MiXCR, one entry per CDR3 protein. The sample includes almost 85,000 distinct CDR3 sequences, around 10% of them seen just once. The sequenced sample consisted of whole blood. Receptors originate from an adult who was a healthcare worker with PCR-confirmed SARS-CoV-2 infection or an uninfected control (not recorded which).

V is TRBV12-3 or TRBV12-4 and J is TRBJ1-3; 7 bases are shared with TRBD1. The CDR3 runs 15 residues. V lost 4 bases, J lost 1 base, and 4 bases stayed unmatched. The CDR3 loop reads CASSSDRESGNTIYF. CDR3 coding DNA: TGTGCCAGCAGTTCAGACAGGGAATCTGGAAACACCATATATTTT.

This clonotype occurred many times. This chain links TRBV18 with TRBJ1-4; no clear D. The V gene's germline CDR1 is KGHSH and CDR2 LQKENI. The CDR3 consists of 15 residues. The V and J ends lost 1 base and 5 bases respectively, with 11 bases between them. The CDR3 sequence is CASSPRKGANEKLFF. In nucleotides, the CDR3 is TGTGCCAGCTCACCACGGAAGGGAGCGAATGAAAAACTGTTTTTT.

This clonotype was recorded a few times. V usage is TRBV9 and J usage is TRBJ1-3, with 7 bases fitting TRBD1. Trimming cost V 0 bases and J 0 bases; bases outside gene matches: 6. The length of the CDR3 is 17 residues. Per germline, CDR1 SGDLS and CDR2 YYNGEE. The chain's CDR3 is CASSVGGTVFSGNTIYF. The DNA for the CDR3 is TGTGCCAGCAGCGTAGGGGGGACAGTCTTCTCTGGAAACACCATATATTTT.

This clonotype has at least ten counts. This chain connects TRBV12-3 or TRBV12-4 to TRBJ1-1; no clear D gene. Trimming took 3 bases from V and 0 from J, leaving 8 bases between them. The CDR3 contains 14 residues. DNA for the CDR3: TGTGCCAGCAGTTTTCGGGTTTTGAACACTGAAGCTTTCTTT. It encodes CASSFRVLNTEAFF.

At least ten counts were recorded for this clonotype. This chain uses TRBV11-2 with TRBJ1-1, with D unresolved. Deletions cut 2 bases from V and 6 bases from J, with 13 bases between. This CDR3 contains 14 residues. Germline lookup yields CDR1 SGHAT and CDR2 FQNNGV. In DNA, the CDR3 is TGTGCCAGCAGCTTACTGCGTCAGCCCTCTGAAGCTTTCTTT. Amino acids: CASSLLRQPSEAFF.

This clonotype was counted at least ten times. CDR3 sequence (DNA): TGTGCCCTAAGAGGGATAACCGGGGAGCTGTTTTTT. Its protein product is CALRGITGELFF. The chain links TRBV10-3 to TRBJ2-2, with a possible D match to TRBD2 (5 bases). This CDR3 is built from 12 residues. The V and J ends lost 11 bases and 5 bases respectively, with 12 bases between them. Germline V CDR1 and CDR2: ENHRY, SYGVKD.

There are many counts of this clonotype. This chain connects TRBV6-4 to TRBJ1-1; unclear D gene. Trimming shortened V by 4 bases and J by 2 bases, and 14 bases separated the two germline ends. The CDR3 is 15 amino acids. The V gene's germline CDR1 is MRHNA and CDR2 SNTAGT. The CDR3 DNA reads as TGTGCCAGCAGTGCCCACGGCGCAGGTAACACTGAAGCTTTCTTT. This translates into CASSAHGAGNTEAFF.

Concerning this clonotype: A much larger clonotype is one base distant, so this may be a read error. This sequence joins TRBV18 and TRBJ1-1; D might be TRBD1 (5 bases). V lost 0 bases and J 1 base, leaving 9 bases between the germline ends. Per the germline V gene, CDR1 is KGHSH and CDR2 is LQKENI. CDR3 length: 15 amino acids. In DNA form, the CDR3 reads TGTGCCAGCTCACCACCGAGCAGGGCGAACACTGAAGCTTTCTTT. It specifies CASSPPSRANTEAFF.

This clonotype was recorded many times. V usage is TRBV6-5 and J usage is TRBJ2-6; D gene uncertain. V lost 6 bases to trimming and J lost 2 bases, with 11 bases between them. The CDR3 spans 15 residues. Germline lookup yields CDR1 MNHEY and CDR2 SVGAGI. CDR3 sequence reads: CASSLRVTGANVLTF. CDR3 coding DNA: TGTGCCAGCAGCCTACGGGTGACTGGGGCCAACGTCCTGACTTTC.

This clonotype was counted at least ten times. The rearrangement links TRBV20-1 to TRBJ1-6, with 7 bases lining up with TRBD1. J lost 1 base, V lost 5 bases, and 2 bases had no gene match. Germline CDR1 reads DFQATT; CDR2 reads SNEGSKA (reference sequence). The CDR3 has 14 residues. CDR3 loop: CSAPTGSYNSPLHF. The CDR3 bases are TGCAGTGCTCCGACAGGGTCCTATAATTCACCCCTCCACTTT.

In this sample, this clonotype turned up many times. The chain joins TRBV6-6 to TRBJ1-5; 10 positions agree with TRBD1. Per germline, CDR1 MNHNY and CDR2 SVGAGI (reference sequence). CDR3 length: 13 amino acids. The trim removed 4 bases at V and 12 bases at J, leaving 6 bases unmatched. CDR3 amino acids: CASSLGTGVSQHF. CDR3 nucleotides: TGTGCCAGCAGTTTAGGGACAGGGGTAAGCCAGCATTTT.

At least ten counts were recorded for this clonotype. The chain recombines TRBV11-2 with TRBJ2-1; D ambiguous. V was trimmed by 3 bases and J by 2 bases, leaving 11 bases between them. The CDR3 covers 15 residues. Germline values: CDR1 SGHAT, CDR2 FQNNGV. The CDR3 sequence is CASSFSAFAYNEQFF. The CDR3 DNA is TGTGCCAGCAGCTTCTCAGCTTTCGCCTACAATGAGCAGTTCTTC.

In this sample, this clonotype turned up many times. The chain links TRBV2 to TRBJ1-6; 8 bases match TRBD1. Germline V gene data show CDR1 as SNHLY and CDR2 as FYNNEI. V lost 6 bases to trimming and J lost 6 bases; unmatched junction nucleotides: 10. This CDR3 is 16 amino acids long. CDR3 residues: CASRTQGARSNSPLHF. Written as DNA, the CDR3 is TGTGCCAGCAGAACCCAGGGGGCTCGAAGTAATTCACCCCTCCACTTT.

The V gene is TRBV20-1, the J gene TRBJ1-3, with D unresolved. The length of the CDR3 is 13 residues. Looked up from germline, CDR1 is DFQATT and CDR2 is SNEGSKA (reference sequence). V was pared by 0 bases and J by 0 bases, with 3 bases between. The CDR3 loop is CSARDSSGNTIYF. The CDR3 DNA reads as TGCAGTGCTAGAGACAGCTCTGGAAACACCATATATTTT.